The subject of this entry is one T cell receptor beta chain. The antigen remains unidentified. This specimen comes from a study of shared clonotypes between healthy human individuals. Study-wide findings and caveats: Rarefaction analysis demonstrated incomplete sorted-subset sequencing notwithstanding large depth. The generation probabilities recorded for non-shared clonotypes fell below those of clonotypes shared by all four donors. Relative to memory subsets, naive subsets generally showed larger estimated richness.

The trim removed 3 bases at V and 5 bases at J, leaving 5 bases unmatched. The CDR3 totals 16 residues. Germline CDR1 reads SGHRS; CDR2 reads YFSETQ. Data came from immunoSEQ multiplex PCR; TCRdb stores just in-frame clones and leaves some out. The sample includes approximately 2,300,000 clones, under 95% seen only once; the top ten take 0.37%. The genes are TRBV5-1 and TRBJ2-1; 13 nucleotides match TRBD2. Material: naive CD4+ T cells from PBMCs. Indicated subset: CD45RA+ positively selected. The sequence was collected from a man between 18 and 29 years old in good health. Some clones in this sample may be carry-over from other donors' samples. CDR3 sequence reads: CASSSLAGGQDNEQFF. DNA of the CDR3: TGCGCCAGCAGCTCACTAGCGGGAGGGCAGGACAATGAGCAGTTCTTC. Based on the CDR3 plus reference TRBV5-1 and TRBJ2-1, the full variable domain is KAGVTQTPRYLIKTRGQQVTLSCSPISGHRSVSWYQQTPGQGLQFLFEYFSETQRNKGNFPGRFSGRQFSNSRSEMNVSTLELGDSALYLCASSSLAGGQDNEQFFGPGTRLTVL.